This is a list of T cell receptor beta chains from one sample in a study of blood T cell repertoires in COVID-19. Sequenced by immunoSEQ multiplex PCR; TCRdb stores in-frame clones only, minus some. This table has 450,000 or so clones, around 90% appearing once. Specimen: peripheral blood. Source of these receptors: a man aged 18 to 29 with COVID-19, enrolled during active disease. Both conserved end residues are part of each CDR3. Each record gives: clone size, V gene, J gene, D gene, CDR3 DNA, CDR3 protein. A D gene is named only where the DNA matches it firmly. A clone size is listed for some rows: how often the clone was seen (once, few, many), or a class if it is expanded.

clone_size: .; v_call: TRBV3-1/TRBV3-2; j_call: TRBJ1-3; d_call: TRBD1; cdr3_nt: TGTGCCAGCAGCCCTCAAGCCCCCGGGACAGGAGTTGGAAACACCATATATTTT; cdr3_aa: CASSPQAPGTGVGNTIYF
clone_size: .; v_call: TRBV5-1; j_call: TRBJ1-2; d_call: TRBD1; cdr3_nt: TGCGCCAGCAGAGCACAACGGGACAGGCGCTATGGCTACACCTTC; cdr3_aa: CASRAQRDRRYGYTF
clone_size: .; v_call: TRBV21-1; j_call: TRBJ2-5; d_call: .; cdr3_nt: TGTGCCAGCAGCATGGGGGACAGAGGGAACCAAGAGACCCAGTACTTC; cdr3_aa: CASSMGDRGNQETQYF
clone_size: many; v_call: TRBV4-1; j_call: TRBJ2-7; d_call: TRBD1; cdr3_nt: TGCGCCAGCAGCTTGGGACAGGTCGACGAGCAGTACTTC; cdr3_aa: CASSLGQVDEQYF
clone_size: .; v_call: TRBV19; j_call: TRBJ2-2; d_call: TRBD2; cdr3_nt: TGTGCCAGTTGGGGAGGGGATGGGGAGCTGTTTTTT; cdr3_aa: CASWGGDGELFF
clone_size: .; v_call: TRBV4-2; j_call: TRBJ1-2; d_call: .; cdr3_nt: TGTGCCAGCAGCCAAAAGACAGGAGCTAACTATGGCTACACCTTC; cdr3_aa: CASSQKTGANYGYTF
clone_size: .; v_call: TRBV5-1; j_call: TRBJ1-1; d_call: .; cdr3_nt: TGCGCCAGCAGCCCGGGGGGAGCGAACACTGAAGCTTTCTTT; cdr3_aa: CASSPGGANTEAFF
clone_size: .; v_call: TRBV29-1; j_call: TRBJ2-2; d_call: .; cdr3_nt: TGCAGCGTGGCGAGGGGGAAGGGCACCGGGGAGCTGTTTTTT; cdr3_aa: CSVARGKGTGELFF
clone_size: .; v_call: TRBV2; j_call: TRBJ2-1; d_call: TRBD2; cdr3_nt: TGTGCCAGCAGCGGGACTAGCGGGGATCTTGCTGGGATCTTC; cdr3_aa: CASSGTSGDLAGIF
clone_size: once; v_call: TRBV2; j_call: TRBJ1-6; d_call: TRBD1; cdr3_nt: TGTGCCAGCAGCCTCACCGGGACAGGGGGTATTCCCCTCCACTTT; cdr3_aa: CASSLTGTGGIPLHF
clone_size: .; v_call: TRBV7-9; j_call: TRBJ2-5; d_call: TRBD1; cdr3_nt: TGTGCCAGCAGTACGGGACAGGGGAGCGCAGAGACCCAGTACTTC; cdr3_aa: CASSTGQGSAETQYF
clone_size: once; v_call: TRBV5-1; j_call: TRBJ2-2; d_call: .; cdr3_nt: TGCGCCAGCAGCTTGGGAACTCTAGAAACCGGGGAGCTGTTTTTT; cdr3_aa: CASSLGTLETGELFF
clone_size: .; v_call: TRBV5-4; j_call: TRBJ2-2; d_call: TRBD1; cdr3_nt: TGTGCCAGCAGCTTGGGGGGGACAGGGAGGCCCGGGGAGCTGTTTTTT; cdr3_aa: CASSLGGTGRPGELFF
clone_size: .; v_call: TRBV19; j_call: TRBJ2-3; d_call: TRBD1; cdr3_nt: TGTGCCAGTACCATAGGGGACAGGTTTGATACGCAGTATTTT; cdr3_aa: CASTIGDRFDTQYF
clone_size: .; v_call: TRBV6-5; j_call: TRBJ1-5; d_call: TRBD1; cdr3_nt: TGTGCCAGCAGCCGGGACAGGGGGCTTCGGCAGCCCCAGCATTTT; cdr3_aa: CASSRDRGLRQPQHF
clone_size: .; v_call: TRBV7-9; j_call: TRBJ2-5; d_call: TRBD1; cdr3_nt: TGTGCCAGCAGCACCACAAACAGGGGAGAGACCCAGTACTTC; cdr3_aa: CASSTTNRGETQYF
clone_size: .; v_call: TRBV12-3/TRBV12-4; j_call: TRBJ1-2; d_call: TRBD1; cdr3_nt: TGTGCCAGCAGCCAGGGACAGTCCTATGGCTACACCTTC; cdr3_aa: CASSQGQSYGYTF
clone_size: .; v_call: TRBV2; j_call: TRBJ1-6; d_call: .; cdr3_nt: TGTGCCAGCAGTGAAGGGGGGGGGCACTCCTATAATTCACCCCTCCACTTT; cdr3_aa: CASSEGGGHSYNSPLHF
clone_size: .; v_call: TRBV11-2; j_call: TRBJ1-1; d_call: .; cdr3_nt: TGTGCCAGCAGCTTAGCCCTTGGGCACACTGAAGCTTTCTTT; cdr3_aa: CASSLALGHTEAFF
clone_size: .; v_call: TRBV15; j_call: TRBJ2-7; d_call: .; cdr3_nt: TGTGCCACCAGCAGAGGGACGGCGGGACCGTCCTACGAGCAGTACTTC; cdr3_aa: CATSRGTAGPSYEQYF
clone_size: .; v_call: TRBV9; j_call: TRBJ2-5; d_call: .; cdr3_nt: TGTGCCAGCAGCGTAGGTCACGGACAGATTGGGGAGACCCAGTACTTC; cdr3_aa: CASSVGHGQIGETQYF
clone_size: .; v_call: TRBV3-1/TRBV3-2; j_call: TRBJ2-7; d_call: TRBD2; cdr3_nt: TGTGCCAGCAGCCAAGGGTCAACTAGCGGATACGAGCAGTACTTC; cdr3_aa: CASSQGSTSGYEQYF
clone_size: many; v_call: TRBV10-2; j_call: TRBJ2-7; d_call: .; cdr3_nt: TGCGCCAGCAGTGACCTCAGGCCCACCTACGAGCAGTACTTC; cdr3_aa: CASSDLRPTYEQYF
clone_size: few; v_call: TRBV19; j_call: TRBJ1-1; d_call: .; cdr3_nt: TGTGCCAGTAGTATTCGGGAAGCGAACACTGAAGCTTTCTTT; cdr3_aa: CASSIREANTEAFF
clone_size: .; v_call: TRBV24-1; j_call: TRBJ2-7; d_call: TRBD2; cdr3_nt: TGTGCCACCAGTGATTTTGAGCGCGGGAGGAACGAGCAGTACTTC; cdr3_aa: CATSDFERGRNEQYF
clone_size: .; v_call: TRBV27; j_call: TRBJ1-4; d_call: TRBD1; cdr3_nt: TGTGCCAGCAGTACTTCCCTTTCGACAGGGCGGTTTGAAAAACTGTTTTTT; cdr3_aa: CASSTSLSTGRFEKLFF
clone_size: .; v_call: TRBV5-1; j_call: TRBJ2-3; d_call: TRBD2; cdr3_nt: TGCGCCAGCAGCTCGGTGAGCGGGGGCCCAGATACGCAGTATTTT; cdr3_aa: CASSSVSGGPDTQYF
clone_size: .; v_call: TRBV2; j_call: TRBJ2-7; d_call: TRBD2; cdr3_nt: TGTGCCAGCACAGCTAGCGGGGGTACCTACGAGCAGTACTTC; cdr3_aa: CASTASGGTYEQYF
clone_size: .; v_call: TRBV7-2; j_call: TRBJ2-3; d_call: TRBD2; cdr3_nt: TGTGCCAGCAGACTAGCGGGGGCCCCCTTAGGTACGCAGTATTTT; cdr3_aa: CASRLAGAPLGTQYF
clone_size: .; v_call: TRBV1; j_call: TRBJ1-5; d_call: .; cdr3_nt: TGCACCAGCAGCGCCCGGGGGGCTCAGCCCCAGCATTTT; cdr3_aa: CTSSARGAQPQHF
clone_size: .; v_call: TRBV7-9; j_call: TRBJ2-1; d_call: .; cdr3_nt: TGTGCCAGCAGCAAGGGAGCGCGGTTCGGCTACAATGAGCAGTTCTTC; cdr3_aa: CASSKGARFGYNEQFF
clone_size: once; v_call: TRBV6-7; j_call: TRBJ1-2; d_call: .; cdr3_nt: TGTGCCAGCAGTTCAATACATAGCGAGACAAACACCCTCTATGGCTACACCTTC; cdr3_aa: CASSSIHSETNTLYGYTF
clone_size: .; v_call: TRBV30; j_call: TRBJ1-4; d_call: TRBD1; cdr3_nt: TGTGCCTGGACCGACAGGGGCACAACTAATGAAAAACTGTTTTTT; cdr3_aa: CAWTDRGTTNEKLFF
clone_size: .; v_call: TRBV5-1; j_call: TRBJ2-2; d_call: TRBD1; cdr3_nt: TGCGCCAGCAGCTTTCGGGACAGGGGGCAAGGGGAGCTGTTTTTT; cdr3_aa: CASSFRDRGQGELFF
clone_size: .; v_call: TRBV28; j_call: TRBJ1-6; d_call: TRBD1; cdr3_nt: TGTGCCAGCAGTTTATCTGGACAGGAGACCGGGTCCCTCCACTTT; cdr3_aa: CASSLSGQETGSLHF
clone_size: .; v_call: TRBV6-1; j_call: TRBJ1-6; d_call: .; cdr3_nt: TGTGCCAGCAGTGAACTAGACGGACTATGGTCACCCCTCCACTTT; cdr3_aa: CASSELDGLWSPLHF
clone_size: .; v_call: TRBV6-5; j_call: TRBJ1-2; d_call: TRBD1; cdr3_nt: TGTGCCAGCAGGTACAGGGGGCAAAGGGATGGCTACACCTTC; cdr3_aa: CASRYRGQRDGYTF
clone_size: .; v_call: TRBV3-1/TRBV3-2; j_call: TRBJ2-7; d_call: .; cdr3_nt: TGTGCCAGCAGCCGCGGCATCATTTACGAGCAGTACTTC; cdr3_aa: CASSRGIIYEQYF
clone_size: .; v_call: TRBV5-3; j_call: TRBJ1-5; d_call: TRBD1; cdr3_nt: TGTGCCAGAAGCTTGTATAAGACAGGGTCCTCGGCGGGAAGCAATCAGCCCCAGCATTTT; cdr3_aa: CARSLYKTGSSAGSNQPQHF
clone_size: .; v_call: TRBV18; j_call: TRBJ2-1; d_call: .; cdr3_nt: TGTGCCAGCTCACCGACAGGAGCCTACAATGAGCAGTTCTTC; cdr3_aa: CASSPTGAYNEQFF
clone_size: once; v_call: TRBV2; j_call: TRBJ1-2; d_call: .; cdr3_nt: TGTGCCAGCAGTGAAGCTGGGGCGGAAGCTAACTATGGCTACACCTTC; cdr3_aa: CASSEAGAEANYGYTF
clone_size: .; v_call: TRBV5-4; j_call: TRBJ2-2; d_call: TRBD1; cdr3_nt: TGTGCCAGCAGCTTTGGACAGGCCACGAACACCGGGGAGCTGTTTTTT; cdr3_aa: CASSFGQATNTGELFF
clone_size: .; v_call: TRBV7-3; j_call: TRBJ2-1; d_call: TRBD2; cdr3_nt: TGTGCCAGCAGCTTCACTAGCGGGAGTATATATGAGCAGTTCTTC; cdr3_aa: CASSFTSGSIYEQFF
clone_size: .; v_call: TRBV6-1; j_call: TRBJ2-5; d_call: .; cdr3_nt: TGTGCCAGCAGTGATTTTTGGGCTGGCAGACAAGAGACCCAGTACTTC; cdr3_aa: CASSDFWAGRQETQYF
clone_size: .; v_call: TRBV5-6; j_call: TRBJ1-1; d_call: .; cdr3_nt: TGTGCCAGCAGCGCGGCCGGGAACACTGAAGCTTTCTTT; cdr3_aa: CASSAAGNTEAFF
clone_size: .; v_call: TRBV6-6; j_call: TRBJ2-4; d_call: TRBD1; cdr3_nt: TGTGCCAGCGCGGACAGGGGTAAAAACATTCAGTACTTC; cdr3_aa: CASADRGKNIQYF
clone_size: .; v_call: TRBV19; j_call: TRBJ1-5; d_call: .; cdr3_nt: TGTGCCAGTAGTATGGGGGGGGGCCGCCAAAGGGCCCAGCATTTT; cdr3_aa: CASSMGGGRQRAQHF
clone_size: .; v_call: TRBV19; j_call: TRBJ2-3; d_call: .; cdr3_nt: TGTGCCAGTAGACAGGGCACAGATACGCAGTATTTT; cdr3_aa: CASRQGTDTQYF
clone_size: .; v_call: TRBV5-1; j_call: TRBJ2-7; d_call: .; cdr3_nt: TGCGCCAGCAGGCCAGGGGCGTCTTACGAGCAGTACTTC; cdr3_aa: CASRPGASYEQYF
clone_size: .; v_call: TRBV2; j_call: TRBJ2-1; d_call: TRBD2; cdr3_nt: TGTGCCAGCATCTTAGCGGGAGGGCCCTTTTGGTTCTTC; cdr3_aa: CASILAGGPFWFF
clone_size: .; v_call: TRBV11-1; j_call: TRBJ2-1; d_call: TRBD2; cdr3_nt: TGTGCCAGCAGCTTCGGACTAGCGGGATACAATGAGCAGTTCTTC; cdr3_aa: CASSFGLAGYNEQFF
clone_size: .; v_call: TRBV27; j_call: TRBJ2-3; d_call: .; cdr3_nt: TGTGCCAGCAGTTTGGTTCTAGGGGTGTCCACAGATACGCAGTATTTT; cdr3_aa: CASSLVLGVSTDTQYF
clone_size: once; v_call: TRBV7-3; j_call: TRBJ2-1; d_call: TRBD2; cdr3_nt: TGTGCCAGCAGCTCCTTAGCGGGAGGGCCTGGTGAGCAGTTCTTC; cdr3_aa: CASSSLAGGPGEQFF
clone_size: .; v_call: TRBV4-1; j_call: TRBJ2-1; d_call: TRBD2; cdr3_nt: TGCGCCAGCAGCCAAGTGGGGCGGGGGGCCTACAATGAGCAGTTCTTC; cdr3_aa: CASSQVGRGAYNEQFF
clone_size: once; v_call: TRBV2; j_call: TRBJ2-1; d_call: TRBD2; cdr3_nt: TGTGCCAGCAGTGGGACCGGGACTAGCGGGCCTAATGAGCAGTTCTTC; cdr3_aa: CASSGTGTSGPNEQFF